Shown below are 30 T cell receptor beta chains from a single sample sequenced in a study of OX40 agonist ivuxolimab in advanced cancers. The method was immunoSEQ multiplex PCR; TCRdb's version includes in-frame clones alone and lacks a portion of them. The sample yields about 97,000 clones, roughly nine tenths seen once. Sequences were derived from CD4+ or CD8+ T cells sorted from blood, sampled in a trial of the OX40 agonist ivuxolimab. These receptors were taken from an adult with an advanced solid tumor such as melanoma, head and neck, liver or kidney cancer.

This rearrangement joins TRBV19 to TRBJ1-4, with 8 positions matching TRBD1. This CDR3 is 17 amino acids long. Germline values: CDR1 LNHDA, CDR2 SQIVND (reference sequence). V trimming: 3 bases; J trimming: 0 bases; junction bases outside the gene matches: 6. CDR3 sequence (DNA): TGTGCCAGTAGTATCCCAGGACAGGGAGCAACTAATGAAAAACTGTTTTTT. Protein product: CASSIPGQGATNEKLFF.

The chain combines TRBV30 with TRBJ2-7; possibly TRBD2 for D (6 bases). V lost 1 base and J lost 7, with 14 bases in between. Germline CDR1 GTSNPN, CDR2 SVGIG (reference sequence). The CDR3 runs to 13 residues. CDR3: CAWSALATLEQYF. The CDR3 DNA follows: TGTGCCTGGAGTGCCCTAGCGACGTTAGAGCAGTACTTC.

Only one count was recorded for this clone. CDR3 DNA sequence: TGTGCCTTTTACCGGGACAGCGAAAAACTGTTTTTT. Residues: CAFYRDSEKLFF. The V and J genes are TRBV30 and TRBJ1-4, with 7 bases that match TRBD1. Per the germline V gene, CDR1 is GTSNPN and CDR2 is SVGIG (reference sequence). The junction had 7 bases not matched to a gene; V was cut back by 7 bases and J by 8 bases. There are 12 residues in the CDR3.

The V call is TRBV19, the J call TRBJ2-1; D is ambiguous. Germline CDR1 reads LNHDA; CDR2 reads SQIVND (reference sequence). V was pared by 8 bases and J by 0 bases, with 5 bases between. This CDR3 is built from 12 residues. CDR3 protein: CASWSSYNEQFF. DNA of the CDR3: TGTGCCAGTTGGAGCTCCTACAATGAGCAGTTCTTC. Drawing the rest from reference TRBV19 and TRBJ2-1, the complete variable domain is DGGITQSPKYLFRKEGQNVTLSCEQNLNHDAMYWYRQDPGQGLRLIYYSQIVNDFQKGDIAEGYSVSREKKESFPLTVTSAQKNPTAFYLCASWSSYNEQFFGPGTRLTVL.

V and J are TRBV9 and TRBJ2-7; 9 bases map to TRBD2. This CDR3 region has 15 residues. Germline V CDR1 and CDR2: SGDLS, YYNGEE. V was pared by 1 base and J by 1 base, with 3 bases of the junction left unmatched. The CDR3 spells CASSVQAGGSYEQYF. Here the CDR3 DNA reads TGTGCCAGCAGCGTACAGGCGGGAGGGTCCTACGAGCAGTACTTC.

This clone was detected only once. This sequence joins TRBV6-6 and TRBJ2-1; TRBD2 matches 13 bases. The germline CDR1 and CDR2 sequences are MNHNY and SVGAGI (reference sequence). The CDR3 is made up of 15 amino acids. Germline trimming cut 6 bases from V and 5 bases from J; bases unmatched to any gene: 4. The CDR3 is CASSTSGGEHNEQFF. Written as DNA, the CDR3 is TGTGCCAGCAGCACTAGCGGGGGGGAACACAATGAGCAGTTCTTC.

The V gene is TRBV7-2, the J gene TRBJ2-3; the D gene is possibly TRBD2 (5 bases). V was pared by 5 bases and J by 4 bases, with 7 bases between. CDR3 length: 12 residues. Per germline, CDR1 SGHTA and CDR2 FQGNSA. For the CDR3, the DNA is TGTGCCAGCAGCCAAGCGGCAGATACGCAGTATTTT. Encoded protein: CASSQAADTQYF.

This chain's CDR3 is CASSDGGFSEKLFF. The CDR3 bases are TGTGCCAGCAGTGACGGAGGGTTTTCGGAAAAACTGTTTTTT. The chain joins TRBV5-6 to TRBJ1-4; D ambiguous. V was trimmed by 5 bases and J by 8 bases, leaving 16 bases between them. The germline V gene has CDR1 SGHDT and CDR2 YYEEEE. The CDR3 is made up of 14 amino acids. Filled out from reference TRBV5-6 and TRBJ1-4, the complete variable domain reads DAGVTQSPTHLIKTRGQQVTLRCSPKSGHDTVSWYQQALGQGPQFIFQYYEEEERQRGNFPDRFSGHQFPNYSSELNVNALLLGDSALYLCASSDGGFSEKLFFGSGTQLSVL.

The V gene is TRBV5-6, the J gene TRBJ1-5, with D possibly matching TRBD1 (5 bases). V shed 0 bases and J shed 2 bases, with 15 bases lying between them. CDR1 and CDR2 from the germline V gene are SGHDT and YYEEEE. CDR3 length: 17 residues. The CDR3 DNA reads TGTGCCAGCAGCTTGGAAGGCGCCCGGGGGGGCAATCAGCCCCAGCATTTT. It encodes CASSLEGARGGNQPQHF.

V is TRBV27 and J is TRBJ2-7, with TRBD2 matching 11 bases. The length of the CDR3 is 16 residues. Trimming took 2 bases from V and 4 from J; bases not matched to a gene: 7. The germline V gene encodes CDR1 MNHEY and CDR2 SMNVEV (reference sequence). The CDR3 protein is CASSLEGGLAAYEQYF. DNA for the CDR3: TGTGCCAGCAGTTTAGAGGGGGGACTAGCGGCGTACGAGCAGTACTTC.

The J gene is TRBJ2-3, the V gene TRBV7-9; the D call may be TRBD1 or TRBD2 (6 bases each). CDR1 and CDR2 from the germline V gene are SEHNR and FQNEAQ (reference sequence). The CDR3 covers 17 residues. V lost 0 bases to trimming and J lost 7 bases, with 20 bases between them. The CDR3 loop reads CASSLAGTSAGTNTQYF. The CDR3 nucleotides read TGTGCCAGCAGCTTAGCCGGGACTTCGGCTGGGACAAATACGCAGTATTTT.

The chain is built from TRBV7-8 and TRBJ2-3; 9 bases align to TRBD2. Germline values: CDR1 SGHVS, CDR2 FQNEAQ. V dropped 4 bases and J dropped 3; count of bases not matched to a gene: 8. This CDR3 comprises 16 residues. The CDR3 region has the DNA TGTGCCAGCAGCTGGTTAAGTAGCGGGGGAACAGATACGCAGTATTTT. It is translated as CASSWLSSGGTDTQYF.

This chain connects TRBV4-1 to TRBJ2-3; 7 positions match TRBD1. With 4 bases clipped from V and 0 bases from J, the junction kept 4 bases outside the gene matches. In germline, CDR1 is MGHRA, CDR2 YSYEKL. CDR3 length: 15 residues. As DNA, the CDR3 is TGCGCCAGCAGCCTAGGACAGGCGAGCACAGATACGCAGTATTTT. The encoded protein is CASSLGQASTDTQYF.

This clone appeared once. V usage is TRBV9 and J usage is TRBJ1-4; D ambiguous. The V and J ends lost 4 bases and 8 bases respectively, with 15 bases between them. CDR1 SGDLS and CDR2 YYNGEE come from the germline V gene. CDR3 length: 14 residues. The CDR3 spells CASSPRVNREKLFF. The CDR3 DNA reads TGTGCCAGCAGCCCCCGGGTAAATCGGGAAAAACTGTTTTTT.

This clone was seen only once. This chain uses TRBV5-5 with TRBJ2-7; no clear D gene. V shed 4 bases and J shed 3 bases, with 14 bases lying between them. CDR1 SGHKS and CDR2 YYEKEE come from the germline V gene (reference sequence). The CDR3 has 14 amino acids. The CDR3 coding sequence is TGTGCCAGCAGCCCGCAGGTCAGCGTCTACGAGCAGTACTTC. Amino acid sequence: CASSPQVSVYEQYF.

This clone was detected only once. The chain recombines TRBV25-1 with TRBJ1-6; D not resolved. Germline CDR1 MGHDK, CDR2 SYGVNS. V lost 5 bases and J 6 bases, leaving 5 bases between the germline ends. There are 12 residues in the CDR3. The CDR3 protein is CASSLVNSPLHF. CDR3 bases: TGTGCCAGCAGTTTGGTTAATTCACCCCTCCACTTT.

This clone was seen only once. The J gene is TRBJ2-5, the V gene TRBV9; 7 bases match TRBD2. Germline CDR1 SGDLS, CDR2 YYNGEE. Losses at the gene ends were 0 bases for V and 5 bases for J; bases not matched to a gene: 10. The CDR3 loop spans 16 amino acids. The DNA of the CDR3 is TGTGCCAGCAGCGTAGACGGGGGAGGGCCTCGGGAGACCCAGTACTTC. Its protein product is CASSVDGGGPRETQYF.

A single count supports this clone. The rearrangement uses TRBV30 and TRBJ2-5, with TRBD1 as a possible D gene (5 bases). This CDR3 comprises 14 residues. Trimming pared 4 bases from V and 3 bases from J, leaving 15 bases between. Germline V gene sequence: CDR1 GTSNPN, CDR2 SVGIG (reference sequence). The CDR3 sequence: CAWTRGMAKETQYF. The CDR3 nucleotides read TGTGCCTGGACTAGGGGTATGGCTAAAGAGACCCAGTACTTC.

This sequence joins TRBV7-6 and TRBJ2-3; TRBD1 might be the D (5 bases). In germline, CDR1 is SGHVS, CDR2 FNYEAQ. This CDR3 region has 17 residues. The V end was cut by 0 bases, the J end by 1 base, with 14 bases between. CDR3 sequence: CASSLAGPSTRTDTQYF. CDR3 DNA sequence: TGTGCCAGCAGCTTAGCGGGGCCGAGTACTCGCACAGATACGCAGTATTTT.

The chain joins TRBV27 to TRBJ1-6, with D maybe TRBD1 (5 bases). The CDR3 runs 14 residues. CDR1 is MNHEY and CDR2 is SMNVEV in the germline V gene (reference sequence). Trimming pared 6 bases from V and 3 bases from J, leaving 9 bases between. For the CDR3, the DNA is TGTGCCAGCAGGCAGGGCCTCTATAATTCACCCCTCCACTTT. Its translation is CASRQGLYNSPLHF.

The V call is TRBV4-2, the J call TRBJ1-1, with D perhaps TRBD1 (5 bases). CDR3 length: 14 residues. CDR1 and CDR2 from the germline V gene are LGHNA and YNFKEQ. Trimming took 1 base from V and 6 from J, leaving 12 bases between them. CDR3 loop: CASSQAGGVAEAFF. Here the CDR3 DNA reads TGTGCCAGCAGCCAAGCAGGAGGGGTAGCTGAAGCTTTCTTT.

The chain couples TRBV4-3 to TRBJ1-6; D is unresolved. In germline, CDR1 is LGHNA, CDR2 YSLEER. The CDR3 has 18 amino acids. Trimming left V 2 bases short and J 0 bases short, with 14 bases between. CDR3 sequence reads: CASSQLGSTSSYNSPLHF. For the CDR3, the DNA is TGCGCCAGCAGCCAACTGGGATCTACGAGCTCCTATAATTCACCCCTCCACTTT.

The table lists this clone with a few counts. The chain uses TRBV29-1 and TRBJ1-3; tentative D call: TRBD1 (5 bases). This CDR3 region has 14 residues. Germline assignment: CDR1 SQVTM and CDR2 ANQGSEA. Trimming pared 4 bases from V and 0 bases from J, leaving 10 bases between. The CDR3 region has the DNA TGCAGCGTTGGCCAAGGGACCTCTGGAAACACCATATATTTT. It codes for CSVGQGTSGNTIYF.

The chain is built from TRBV6-4 and TRBJ1-5; D not certain. Deletions cut 4 bases from V and 7 bases from J, with 11 bases between. The CDR3 runs 13 residues. Per germline, CDR1 MRHNA and CDR2 SNTAGT. DNA for the CDR3: TGTGCCAGCAGTGGAAATCCATCGCAGCCCCAGCATTTT. As protein: CASSGNPSQPQHF.

This clone was detected a few times. V and J are TRBV6-1 and TRBJ1-5; a possible D gene is TRBD1 (5 bases). Germline V gene data show CDR1 as MNHNS and CDR2 as SASEGT. Trimming removed 1 base at V and 2 bases at J, with 9 bases between. There are 15 residues in the CDR3. The CDR3 DNA sequence: TGTGCCAGCAGTGAAGTAAGGGGAGGCAATCAGCCCCAGCATTTT. It specifies CASSEVRGGNQPQHF.

The genes are TRBV18 and TRBJ1-5; D uncertain. Germline V gene data show CDR1 as KGHSH and CDR2 as LQKENI. Deletions cut 2 bases from V and 0 bases from J, with 11 bases between. The length of the CDR3 is 16 residues. Written as DNA, the CDR3 is TGTGCCAGCTCACCATATCCCAGTGATAGCAATCAGCCCCAGCATTTT. It codes for CASSPYPSDSNQPQHF.

The V and J genes are TRBV9 and TRBJ2-1; D may correspond to TRBD1 or TRBD2 (5 bases each). Germline V gene data show CDR1 as SGDLS and CDR2 as YYNGEE. The length of the CDR3 is 16 residues. V lost 3 bases and J lost 9, with 22 bases in between. Here the CDR3 reads CASSGERDRSRSEQFF. CDR3 bases: TGTGCCAGCAGCGGCGAGAGGGACCGGTCGCGCAGTGAGCAGTTCTTC.

This rearrangement joins TRBV30 to TRBJ1-6, with D hard to call. Germline-derived CDR1 and CDR2 are GTSNPN and SVGIG (reference sequence). The V end lost 4 bases, the J end lost 2 bases, and 9 bases lay between the germline ends. The CDR3 has 14 amino acids. In DNA, the CDR3 is TGTGCCTGGACTTCGGGCCCCTATAATTCACCCCTCCACTTT. Translation gives CAWTSGPYNSPLHF. Complete variable domain (other parts from reference TRBV30 and TRBJ1-6): SQTIHQWPATLVQPVGSPLSLECTVEGTSNPNLYWYRQAAGRGLQLLFYSVGIGQISSEVPQNLSASRPQDRQFILSSKKLLLSDSGFYLCAWTSGPYNSPLHFGNGTRLTVT.

The chain's CDR3 is CASRTQGRTEAFF. CDR3 DNA: TGTGCCAGCAGAACACAGGGGAGGACTGAAGCTTTCTTT. The genes are TRBV7-9 and TRBJ1-1, with 7 positions matching TRBD1. V lost 6 bases, J lost 5 bases, and 6 bases stayed unmatched. This CDR3 comprises 13 residues. Germline CDR1 SEHNR, CDR2 FQNEAQ (reference sequence).

The genes are TRBV29-1 and TRBJ2-3; D possibly matches TRBD1 or TRBD2 (5 bases each). The germline V and J ends were trimmed by 5 bases and 4 bases, with 13 bases remaining between them. This CDR3 spans 13 amino acids. Germline values: CDR1 SQVTM, CDR2 ANQGSEA. CDR3 nucleotides: TGCAGCGTTACCGGACGAGGGGCAGATACGCAGTATTTT. This gives the protein CSVTGRGADTQYF.